Shown below are 20 T cell receptor beta chains from a single sample sequenced in a study of cytomegalovirus exposure and HLA in healthy donors. Some clones are missing from TCRdb's copy, which holds only in-frame ones; the method was immunoSEQ multiplex PCR. The sample includes 150,000 or so clones, 85% to 90% of them seen just once. Material: PBMCs. These TCRs come from a woman under 40 in good health and CMV-seropositive.

V is TRBV7-2 and J is TRBJ2-7, with 7 bases matching TRBD2. This CDR3 contains 15 residues. V was pared by 5 bases and J by 7 bases, with 14 bases of the junction left unmatched. CDR1 is SGHTA, CDR2 FQGNSA, per germline. The DNA for the CDR3 is TGTGCCAGCAGCCTAGTCGGCGGGGGTTCGGGGGAGCAGTACTTC. Translating it yields CASSLVGGGSGEQYF.

The rearrangement links TRBV28 to TRBJ1-2; D remains unclear. The CDR3 has 13 residues. V lost 4 bases and J 8 bases, leaving 14 bases between the germline ends. CDR1 and CDR2 from the germline V gene are MDHEN and SYDVKM. Written as DNA, the CDR3 is TGTGCCAGCAGTTACTTCCGGGCTAGCGGCTACACCTTC. Protein sequence: CASSYFRASGYTF.

J is TRBJ1-4 and V is TRBV15; 7 nucleotides agree with TRBD1. V lost 4 bases, J lost 8 bases, and 4 bases stayed unmatched. The CDR3 totals 13 residues. CDR1 is LNHNV, CDR2 YYDKDF, per germline (reference sequence). This CDR3 is CATSKTGSEKLFF. CDR3 bases: TGTGCCACCAGCAAGACAGGGTCCGAAAAACTGTTTTTT.

The chain recombines TRBV6-5 with TRBJ1-2, with D uncertain. CDR1 is MNHEY, CDR2 SVGAGI, per germline. The CDR3 consists of 13 residues. V lost 5 bases to trimming and J lost 1 base, with 8 bases between them. In DNA form, the CDR3 reads TGTGCCAGCAGTGAGATATATAACTATGGCTACACCTTC. This codes for CASSEIYNYGYTF.

The gene calls are TRBV19 and TRBJ2-4; 9 bases match TRBD2. The germline V gene encodes CDR1 LNHDA and CDR2 SQIVND (reference sequence). There are 15 residues in the CDR3. V lost 4 bases to trimming and J lost 7 bases; unmatched junction nucleotides: 8. This chain's CDR3 is CASSTSGVQRNIQYF. CDR3 sequence (DNA): TGTGCCAGTAGTACTAGCGGGGTACAAAGGAACATTCAGTACTTC.

The chain is built from TRBV7-2 and TRBJ2-7; TRBD2 agrees at 8 bases. The length of the CDR3 is 13 residues. V was clipped by 1 base and J by 6 bases; unmatched bases: 2. CDR1 and CDR2 (germline): SGHTA, FQGNSA. The CDR3 DNA reads TGTGCCAGCAGCTTAGTGGCGGGGGGCGAGCAGTACTTC. It is translated as CASSLVAGGEQYF.

This clone was counted only a few times. This chain joins TRBV28 and TRBJ2-7; tentative D call: TRBD2 (6 bases). This CDR3 has 12 residues. CDR1 is MDHEN and CDR2 is SYDVKM in the germline V gene. V was trimmed by 1 base and J by 7 bases, leaving 8 bases between them. The CDR3 sequence: CASSLLGREQYF. CDR3 sequence (DNA): TGTGCCAGCAGTTTATTGGGGAGGGAGCAGTACTTC.

The chain carries TRBV9 and TRBJ2-3; tentative D call: TRBD1 (6 bases). Trimming removed 0 bases at V and 3 bases at J, with 11 bases between. The CDR3 length is 15 residues. CDR1 is SGDLS and CDR2 is YYNGEE in the germline V gene. The DNA of the CDR3 is TGTGCCAGCAGCGTAGAGGGGACAACTACAGATACGCAGTATTTT. The encoded protein is CASSVEGTTTDTQYF.

The chain recombines TRBV6-6 with TRBJ1-5; TRBD1 matches at 9 bases. Germline values: CDR1 MNHNY, CDR2 SVGAGI (reference sequence). The CDR3 length is 15 residues. The trim removed 8 bases at V and 9 bases at J, leaving 14 bases unmatched. In DNA, the CDR3 is TGTGCCAGCCACCCGGCGGGACAGGGTACTCGGCCCCAGCATTTT. It specifies CASHPAGQGTRPQHF.

The chain couples TRBV5-4 to TRBJ1-4; a weak D match, TRBD1 (6 bases). The CDR3 is 15 residues long. Germline V CDR1 and CDR2: SGHNT, YYREEE (reference sequence). The ends were cut back, 0 bases at V and 7 bases at J, with 13 bases in the middle. The CDR3 DNA is TGTGCCAGCAGCTTGGAGGCGGGGGCGGCTGAAAAACTGTTTTTT. This encodes CASSLEAGAAEKLFF. Filled out from reference TRBV5-4 and TRBJ1-4, the complete variable domain reads ETGVTQSPTHLIKTRGQQVTLRCSSQSGHNTVSWYQQALGQGPQFIFQYYREEENGRGNFPPRFSGLQFPNYSSELNVNALELDDSALYLCASSLEAGAAEKLFFGSGTQLSVL.

CDR3: CASQRTGGLGYTF. The CDR3 nucleotides are TGTGCCAGCCAAAGGACAGGGGGCCTTGGCTACACCTTC. V and J are TRBV28 and TRBJ1-2, with 11 bases that match TRBD1. The CDR3 totals 13 residues. Trimming took 8 bases from V and 7 from J; bases not matched to a gene: 6. CDR1 is MDHEN, CDR2 SYDVKM, per germline.

This chain uses TRBV6-1 with TRBJ2-5; unclear D gene. Trimming left V 3 bases short and J 2 bases short, with 7 bases between. Germline CDR1 reads MNHNS; CDR2 reads SASEGT. The CDR3 is made up of 13 amino acids. The CDR3 loop is CASSDHLQETQYF. The CDR3 DNA follows: TGTGCCAGCAGTGATCATCTACAAGAGACCCAGTACTTC.

The chain employs TRBV4-1 and TRBJ1-1; no clear D. CDR1 and CDR2 (germline): MGHRA, YSYEKL. CDR3 length equals 15 residues. The V gene lost 2 bases and the J gene lost 5 bases, with 15 bases spanning the gap. CDR3 protein: CASSQQTRGGTEAFF. CDR3 nucleotides: TGCGCCAGCAGCCAACAAACCCGGGGTGGGACTGAAGCTTTCTTT.

The rearrangement joins TRBV18 to TRBJ1-6, with D maybe TRBD1 (5 bases). Germline CDR1 is KGHSH and CDR2 is LQKENI. The CDR3 sequence is 14 residues long. The V gene lost 3 bases and the J gene lost 7 bases, with 10 bases spanning the gap. The CDR3 DNA sequence: TGTGCCAGCTCACCGCAGGGTAGGAATTCACCCCTCCACTTT. This codes for CASSPQGRNSPLHF.

The gene calls are TRBV25-1 and TRBJ2-1, with 8 bases identical to TRBD2. V lost 3 bases, J lost 12 bases, and 7 bases stayed unmatched. This CDR3 spans 13 amino acids. Germline V gene lookup returns CDR1 MGHDK and CDR2 SYGVNS. CDR3 in amino acids: CASSDLWSGRQFF. In DNA form, the CDR3 reads TGTGCCAGCAGTGATCTTTGGAGCGGGAGGCAGTTCTTC.

The chain couples TRBV5-6 to TRBJ1-4; no definite D call. The germline CDR1 and CDR2 sequences are SGHDT and YYEEEE. The CDR3 is made up of 13 amino acids. Trimming stripped 0 bases from V and 9 bases from J, with 9 bases between. In DNA form, the CDR3 reads TGTGCCAGCAGCTTGGGACCGGGAAAAAAACTGTTTTTT. Its protein product is CASSLGPGKKLFF.

The chain links TRBV11-2 to TRBJ2-3; TRBD1 is a possible D gene (6 bases). V was clipped by 5 bases and J by 0 bases, with 18 bases between them. The V gene's germline CDR1 is SGHAT and CDR2 FQNNGV. This CDR3 is 17 amino acids long. The CDR3 reads CASSPDRVKPSTDTQYF. Here the CDR3 DNA reads TGTGCCAGCAGCCCGGACAGAGTTAAACCTAGCACAGATACGCAGTATTTT. Variable domain in full (rest from reference TRBV11-2 and TRBJ2-3): EAGVAQSPRYKIIEKRQSVAFWCNPISGHATLYWYQQILGQGPKLLIQFQNNGVVDDSQLPKDRFSAERLKGVDSTLKIQPAKLEDSAVYLCASSPDRVKPSTDTQYFGPGTRLTVL.

The V call is TRBV7-9, the J call TRBJ2-7; D gene ambiguous. The CDR3 totals 13 residues. The V end lost 5 bases, the J end lost 2 bases, and 10 bases lay between the germline ends. CDR1 is SEHNR and CDR2 is FQNEAQ in the germline V gene (reference sequence). This CDR3 is CASSGTTPYEQYF. The CDR3 coding sequence is TGTGCCAGCAGCGGCACAACACCCTACGAGCAGTACTTC.

V gene TRBV5-1 combines with J gene TRBJ2-3; 7 bases map to TRBD1. The CDR3 is 14 residues long. Germline CDR1 and CDR2: SGHRS and YFSETQ. With 0 bases clipped from V and 5 bases from J, the junction kept 3 bases outside the gene matches. The DNA of the CDR3 is TGCGCCAGCAGCTTGGACAGGGGACGAGATACGCAGTATTTT. This encodes CASSLDRGRDTQYF.

This chain connects TRBV5-1 to TRBJ2-3, with 13 bases matching TRBD2. CDR1 SGHRS and CDR2 YFSETQ come from the germline V gene. J was trimmed by 7 bases and V by 4 bases; bases with no gene match: 9. The CDR3 sequence is 16 residues long. In DNA, the CDR3 is TGCGCCAGCAGCCGGGGGGGACTAGCGGGATCCTATACGCAGTATTTT. Its protein product is CASSRGGLAGSYTQYF.